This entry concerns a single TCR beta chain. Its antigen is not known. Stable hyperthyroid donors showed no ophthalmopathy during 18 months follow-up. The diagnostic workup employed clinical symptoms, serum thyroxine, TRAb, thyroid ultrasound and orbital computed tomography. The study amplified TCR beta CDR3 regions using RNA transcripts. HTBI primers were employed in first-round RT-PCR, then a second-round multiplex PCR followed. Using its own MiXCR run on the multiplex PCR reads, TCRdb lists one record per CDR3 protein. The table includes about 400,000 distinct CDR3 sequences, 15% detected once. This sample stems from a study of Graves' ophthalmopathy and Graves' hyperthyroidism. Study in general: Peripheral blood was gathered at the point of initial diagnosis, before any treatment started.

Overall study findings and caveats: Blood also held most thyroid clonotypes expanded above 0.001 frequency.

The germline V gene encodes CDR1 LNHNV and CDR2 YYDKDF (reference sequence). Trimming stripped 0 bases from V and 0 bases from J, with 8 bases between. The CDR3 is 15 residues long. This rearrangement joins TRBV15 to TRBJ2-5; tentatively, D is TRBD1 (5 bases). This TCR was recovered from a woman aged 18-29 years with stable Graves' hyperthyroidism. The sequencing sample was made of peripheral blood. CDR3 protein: CATSRDPGYQETQYF. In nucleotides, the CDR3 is TGTGCCACCAGCAGAGATCCAGGGTACCAAGAGACCCAGTACTTC.